This T cell receptor beta chain was recovered during a study of early T cells in non-severe SARS-CoV-2 infection. Study-wide context: Alpha and beta chains were unpaired, from unsorted whole-blood bulk RNA.

Study conclusions and caveats: VDJdb matching favored anti-spike CD8 responses, missing private and CD4 specificities.

Germline-derived CDR1 and CDR2 are KGHDR and SFDVKD. The junction had 5 bases not matched to a gene; V was cut back by 9 bases and J by 0 bases. The CDR3 sequence is 14 residues long. Worth noting for this clonotype: Its antigen is currently unknown.

The TCR library protocol was used to attach unique molecular identifiers. These identifiers were attached to individual cDNA molecules. TCRdb analysed the 5' RACE reads with MiXCR anew, one entry per CDR3 protein. The sample has roughly 50,000 distinct CDR3 sequences; more than 5.5% are singletons. The chain recombines TRBV24-1 with TRBJ2-3; 7 bases align to TRBD1. This material consisted of whole blood, taken at baseline. This clonotype was obtained from an adult who was a healthcare worker with PCR-confirmed SARS-CoV-2 infection or an uninfected control (not recorded which). The CDR3, as DNA: TGTGCCACCCAAAGGGACAGAAGCACAGATACGCAGTATTTT. Translation: CATQRDRSTDTQYF.